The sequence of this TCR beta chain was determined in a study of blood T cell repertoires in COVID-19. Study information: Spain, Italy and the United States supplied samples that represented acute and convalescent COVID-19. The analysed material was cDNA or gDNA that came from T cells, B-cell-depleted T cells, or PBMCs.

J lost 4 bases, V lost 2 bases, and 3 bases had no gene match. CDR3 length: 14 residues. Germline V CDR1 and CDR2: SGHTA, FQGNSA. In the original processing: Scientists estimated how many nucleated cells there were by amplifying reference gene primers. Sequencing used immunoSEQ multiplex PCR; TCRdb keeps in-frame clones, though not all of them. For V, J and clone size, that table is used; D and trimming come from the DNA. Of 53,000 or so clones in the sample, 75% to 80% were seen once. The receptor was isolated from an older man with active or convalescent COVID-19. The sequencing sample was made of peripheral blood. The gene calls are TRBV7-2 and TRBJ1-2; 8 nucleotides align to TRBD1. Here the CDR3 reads CASSLSGGVYGYTF. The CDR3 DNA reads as TGTGCCAGCAGCTTATCAGGGGGCGTCTATGGCTACACCTTC.